This is a list of T cell receptor beta chains from one sample in a study of tumor-infiltrating lymphocytes in primary liver carcinoma. TCRdb ran MiXCR on the multiplex PCR reads and lists one entry per CDR3 protein. The sample has about 200,000 distinct CDR3 sequences, around four fifths seen once; the top ten hold around a sixth. Sequencing was carried out using tumor tissue from primary liver carcinoma. The source of these receptors is a man aged 40-49 years with primary liver carcinoma and hepatitis B virus infection. The CDR3 runs from the conserved cysteine through the conserved F or W. A D gene is named only where the DNA matches it firmly. A row's size may be missing; if present it is once, few, many or a size class.

clone size	D gene	V gene	J gene	CDR3 DNA	CDR3 protein
NA	TRBD2	TRBV29-1	TRBJ2-1	TGCAGCATTAGGAATAGCGGGAGAGGATTTTTGAGTGAGCAGATCTTC	CSIRNSGRGFLSEQIF
NA	NA	TRBV12-3/TRBV12-4	TRBJ1-1	TGTGCCAGCAGTATAGTCTCATGTCAAGGAACTGAAGCTTTCTTT	CASSIVSCQGTEAFF
once	TRBD2	TRBV11-2	TRBJ2-5	TGTGCCAGCAGCCGCTTGATACTAGCGGGAAGGCCAGAGACCCAGTACTTC	CASSRLILAGRPETQYF
NA	TRBD2	TRBV12-3/TRBV12-4	TRBJ2-2	TGTGCCAGCAGTGGACTAGAGGGTACCACCGGGGAACTGTTTTTT	CASSGLEGTTGELFF
NA	NA	TRBV4-2	TRBJ2-3	TGTGCCAGCAGCGGTTTTGAGGGAAGCATAGATACGCAGTATTTT	CASSGFEGSIDTQYF
NA	NA	TRBV11-2	TRBJ2-6	TGTGCCACCCAGTGGCCGCGCTCTGGGGGCAACGTCCTGACTTTT	CATQWPRSGGNVLTF
NA	NA	TRBV11-2	TRBJ2-4	TGTGCCAGCACCGCTTCGGCAGGAGCCAAAATCATTCAGTACTTC	CASTASAGAKIIQYF
few	TRBD2	TRBV5-6	TRBJ2-1	TGTGCCAGCAGCCGTGGACTAGCGGGAGTTTTGGCCTACAATGAGCAGTTCTTC	CASSRGLAGVLAYNEQFF
NA	NA	TRBV4-2	TRBJ2-3	TGTGCCAGTAGCGGTTTTGGGGGGAGCACAGATACGCAGTATTTT	CASSGFGGSTDTQYF
NA	TRBD2	TRBV29-1	TRBJ2-5	TGCAGAGTTGACATAGCGGGGGAGACCCAATACTTC	CRVDIAGETQYF
NA	TRBD1	TRBV10-3	TRBJ2-2	TGTGTCATCAGTACACAAGGGACAGGATCTAACACCGGGGAGCTGTTTTTT	CVISTQGTGSNTGELFF
NA	NA	TRBV29-1	TRBJ2-1	TGCAGCGCTGGAGAGGTATATAATGATCAGTTCTTC	CSAGEVYNDQFF
NA	TRBD2	TRBV19	TRBJ2-1	TGTGCCAGTAGTATAAGGGCGGGAGTACTTGAGCAGTTCTTC	CASSIRAGVLEQFF
NA	NA	TRBV5-1	TRBJ2-1	TGCGCCAGCGGCCAGATACCGGGCAATGAGCAATGCTTC	CASGQIPGNEQCF
NA	NA	TRBV11-2	TRBJ1-5	TGTGCCAGCAGCTTAGAGACAGATCAGTCCCAGCATTTT	CASSLETDQSQHF
NA	TRBD1	TRBV6-5	TRBJ2-3	TGTGCCACCAGCCCCCGGACAGGGGTGATTAGCAATCAGCCCCAGTATTTT	CATSPRTGVISNQPQYF
NA	TRBD1	TRBV14	TRBJ2-1	TGTGCTAGCAGTCGTCGACAGGGGGGCCGGTTAAAAGAGCAGTTCTTC	CASSRRQGGRLKEQFF
NA	NA	TRBV11-1	TRBJ2-1	TGTGCCAGTAGCCCTGGTGGTCCGAGTGAGCAGCTCTTC	CASSPGGPSEQLF
NA	NA	TRBV10-3	TRBJ1-1	TGTGCCTTCCAAGTGGGAGGAGTGAACACTGAAACTTTCTTT	CAFQVGGVNTETFF
many	NA	TRBV25-1	TRBJ2-7	TGTGCCAGCAGTGTCGGACTCGTCCGGGGGGAGCAGTACTTC	CASSVGLVRGEQYF
NA	TRBD2	TRBV29-1	TRBJ2-3	TGCCGCTTGGTAGCGGGAGATAGTGGTGATACGCAGTATTTT	CRLVAGDSGDTQYF
NA	NA	TRBV28	TRBJ2-3	TGTGCCAGCTTTAAGACAGTACTGACAAATACGCAGTATTTT	CASFKTVLTNTQYF
NA	NA	TRBV29-1	TRBJ1-5	TGCAGCGTTGGGACAAGGGAGCAGCCCCAGCATTTT	CSVGTREQPQHF
NA	NA	TRBV14	TRBJ2-3	TGTGCCAGCAGCCAAAATTCAGGACTCAACACAGATGCGCAGTATTTT	CASSQNSGLNTDAQYF
NA	TRBD2	TRBV6-5	TRBJ2-3	TGTGCCAGCAGTTCACTACCCCTAAGCGGGGGGACAGATACTCAGTTTTTT	CASSSLPLSGGTDTQFF
NA	NA	TRBV11-2	TRBJ2-1	TGTGCCAGCAGCCAGAGTAGTGGGAGCAACAATGAGCAGTTATTC	CASSQSSGSNNEQLF
NA	NA	TRBV29-1	TRBJ2-7	TGCAACGTTGTAAAGACAGGAACATTCTACGAGCAGTACTTC	CNVVKTGTFYEQYF
NA	NA	TRBV11-3	TRBJ2-1	TGTGCCAGCAGCGTACTAACGGGAGCCGGGCAGTTATTC	CASSVLTGAGQLF
few	NA	TRBV16	TRBJ1-1	TGTGCCAGCAGCCAGCGGGACAAGGGGGGGGCTCCTGAAGCTTTCTTT	CASSQRDKGGAPEAFF
NA	NA	TRBV12-3/TRBV12-4	TRBJ2-5	TGTGCCAGCAGTCCACTCGTGGAGGAGACCGAGTACTTC	CASSPLVEETEYF
once	TRBD2	TRBV7-8	TRBJ2-1	TGTGCCAGGAGCATGACTAGCGGGAGGGTCGATGAGCAGTTCTTC	CARSMTSGRVDEQFF
NA	TRBD2	TRBV11-1	TRBJ2-4	TGTGCCAGCAGCTTTCCCGGGACTAGCGGGATCAAAAATACTCAGAATTTC	CASSFPGTSGIKNTQNF
NA	NA	TRBV11-3	TRBJ2-1	TGTGCCAGCAGTTTAAGTGCCGATGAGCAGTTCTTC	CASSLSADEQFF